These 32 T cell receptor beta chains were sequenced from one sample in a study of immune evolution from preneoplasia to lung adenocarcinoma. Repertoires were generated with immunoSEQ multiplex PCR, while TCRdb's copy carries only in-frame clones and drops some. The data contain more than 6,000 clones, around 77% of them singletons. Sequenced input: FFPE lung adenocarcinoma in situ tissue. These receptors were taken from a person aged 55-79 years with lung adenocarcinoma.

The chain carries TRBV2 and TRBJ2-7, with a possible D match to TRBD2 (6 bases). The CDR3 has 12 residues. The ends were cut back, 7 bases at V and 4 bases at J, with 11 bases in the middle. The germline gives CDR1 SNHLY, CDR2 FYNNEI. The CDR3 sequence: CASTTGLYEQYF. In DNA, the CDR3 is TGTGCCAGCACTACGGGACTTTACGAGCAGTACTTC.

The chain links TRBV15 to TRBJ2-1; 9 nucleotides line up with TRBD1. The germline gives CDR1 LNHNV, CDR2 YYDKDF (reference sequence). Losses at the gene ends were 3 bases for V and 6 bases for J; bases not matched to a gene: 15. The CDR3 covers 18 residues. CDR3 protein: CATSSDWGGTGGVNEQFF. The CDR3 DNA sequence: TGTGCCACCAGCAGTGACTGGGGAGGAACAGGGGGCGTCAATGAGCAGTTCTTC.

The genes are TRBV7-9 and TRBJ1-1, with a possible D match to TRBD1 (5 bases). V was cut by 5 bases and J by 11 bases, with 15 bases left in between. This CDR3 comprises 12 residues. Germline-derived CDR1 and CDR2 are SEHNR and FQNEAQ (reference sequence). The CDR3 reads CASSLRKSGAFF. The CDR3, as DNA: TGTGCCAGCAGCCTCCGAAAGTCAGGGGCTTTCTTT.

The gene calls are TRBV6-5 and TRBJ1-6, with 7 bases lining up with TRBD1. V shed 6 bases and J 10 bases; nucleotides not matched to a gene: 6. Per the germline V gene, CDR1 is MNHEY and CDR2 is SVGAGI. CDR3 length equals 13 residues. The CDR3 loop is CASRGTGDSPLHF. In nucleotides, the CDR3 is TGTGCCAGCAGGGGAACAGGGGACTCACCCCTCCACTTT.

This clone was detected only a few times. The chain links TRBV4-3 to TRBJ1-3; possibly TRBD1 for D (5 bases). Trimming pared 0 bases from V and 0 bases from J, leaving 15 bases between. Germline V lookup: CDR1 LGHNA, CDR2 YSLEER. The length of the CDR3 is 18 residues. CDR3 in amino acids: CASSQDLRGWGSGNTIYF. CDR3 coding DNA: TGCGCCAGCAGCCAAGATTTGAGGGGATGGGGCTCTGGAAACACCATATATTTT.

This clone was seen only once. This chain connects TRBV11-1 to TRBJ1-1; D gene uncertain. Germline V CDR1 and CDR2: SGHAT, FQDESV (reference sequence). V lost 9 bases and J 1 base, leaving 6 bases between the germline ends. The CDR3 spans 11 residues. The CDR3 sequence: CASSTNTEAFF. CDR3 DNA sequence: TGTGCCAGTAGCACGAACACTGAAGCTTTCTTT.

The chain couples TRBV28 to TRBJ2-7, with a weak D call TRBD2 (5 bases). Per germline, CDR1 MDHEN and CDR2 SYDVKM. V was trimmed by 4 bases and J by 3 bases, leaving 22 bases between them. CDR3 length: 17 residues. The CDR3 is CASSSPLGSGFYYEQYF. Here the CDR3 DNA reads TGTGCCAGCAGTTCCCCCTTGGGGAGTGGCTTCTACTACGAGCAGTACTTC.

The V gene is TRBV14, the J gene TRBJ2-2; D is ambiguous. Germline V gives CDR1 SGHDN, CDR2 FVKESK. V lost 1 base and J 3 bases, leaving 12 bases between the germline ends. CDR3 length: 16 amino acids. The CDR3 reads CASSQVEGWDTGELFF. CDR3 DNA sequence: TGTGCCAGCAGCCAAGTCGAAGGATGGGACACCGGGGAGCTGTTTTTT.

In this sample, this clone is medium-sized. The chain uses TRBV9 and TRBJ2-2; 7 bases map to TRBD2. From germline, CDR1 is SGDLS and CDR2 YYNGEE. This CDR3 region has 18 residues. The ends lost 0 bases at V and 2 bases at J; junction bases unmatched: 10. CDR3 residues: CASSVGLASGGNTGELFF. CDR3 nucleotide sequence: TGTGCCAGCAGCGTAGGATTAGCGTCGGGGGGTAACACCGGGGAGCTGTTTTTT.

This sequence joins TRBV4-2 and TRBJ2-2; 12 positions match TRBD2. The CDR3 is made up of 18 amino acids. V lost 3 bases, J lost 3 bases, and 8 bases stayed unmatched. In germline, CDR1 is LGHNA, CDR2 YNFKEQ. The CDR3: CASSHSSGGASDTGELFF. DNA for the CDR3: TGTGCCAGCAGCCATTCTAGCGGGGGGGCTTCGGACACCGGGGAGCTGTTTTTT.

This chain links TRBV5-1 with TRBJ1-3; D is uncertain. The CDR3 totals 16 residues. Germline V gives CDR1 SGHRS, CDR2 YFSETQ. V shed 0 bases and J shed 3 bases, with 13 bases lying between them. CDR3 in DNA: TGCGCCAGCAGCTTGGATCGGGCGGCATATGGAAACACCATATATTTT. Translated, it gives CASSLDRAAYGNTIYF.

The rearrangement links TRBV7-2 to TRBJ2-4, with 7 bases aligning to TRBD1. This CDR3 contains 12 residues. Germline-derived CDR1 and CDR2 are SGHTA and FQGNSA. The V gene end was trimmed by 4 bases and the J gene end by 15 bases; junction bases not matched to a gene: 9. DNA for the CDR3: TGTGCCAGCAGCTCGGACAGGAGAAATTTGTACTTC. This encodes CASSSDRRNLYF.

V gene TRBV11-2 combines with J gene TRBJ1-1; 7 bases agree with TRBD1. V dropped 5 bases and J dropped 3; count of bases not matched to a gene: 9. Germline V gene sequence: CDR1 SGHAT, CDR2 FQNNGV. This CDR3 comprises 15 residues. The CDR3 bases are TGTGCCAGCAGCCTAGGGACAGCGAGGGACACTGAAGCTTTCTTT. It yields the protein CASSLGTARDTEAFF.

The chain employs TRBV7-8 and TRBJ1-4; tentatively, D is TRBD1 (5 bases). CDR3 length equals 15 residues. CDR1 and CDR2 from the germline V gene are SGHVS and FQNEAQ. V dropped 0 bases and J dropped 6 bases, with 11 bases sitting between them. CDR3 protein: CASSLATGGHEKLFF. CDR3 coding DNA: TGTGCCAGCAGCTTAGCAACAGGAGGTCATGAAAAACTGTTTTTT.

The rearrangement joins TRBV19 to TRBJ1-6; perhaps TRBD1 as D (5 bases). This CDR3 contains 14 residues. CDR1 and CDR2 (germline): LNHDA, SQIVND (reference sequence). Trimming stripped 6 bases from V and 6 bases from J, with 12 bases between. CDR3 coding DNA: TGTGCCAGTAGGGAGGGACTCCTTAATTCACCCCTCCACTTT. Translation gives CASREGLLNSPLHF.

This clone has a single count. This chain links TRBV7-9 with TRBJ2-4; 7 nucleotides agree with TRBD1. Trimming cost V 5 bases and J 13 bases; bases outside gene matches: 11. This CDR3 spans 13 amino acids. CDR1 and CDR2 (germline): SEHNR, FQNEAQ (reference sequence). CDR3 sequence reads: CASSMGTVKNQYF. CDR3 sequence (DNA): TGTGCCAGCAGCATGGGGACAGTTAAAAACCAGTACTTC.

The chain uses TRBV15 and TRBJ1-2; the D is unclear. Germline V gene data show CDR1 as LNHNV and CDR2 as YYDKDF (reference sequence). V lost 5 bases, J lost 7 bases, and 17 bases lay in between. This CDR3 is 14 amino acids long. The CDR3 DNA follows: TGTGCCACCAGCGATAATTTTCAAACGGGTGGCTACACCTTC. Its protein is CATSDNFQTGGYTF.

V usage is TRBV6-1 and J usage is TRBJ2-1; 8 bases are shared with TRBD2. Trimming at V came to 1 base and at J to 0 bases, leaving 11 bases not matched to a gene. The germline gives CDR1 MNHNS, CDR2 SASEGT. The CDR3 loop spans 19 amino acids. CDR3 in amino acids: CASSEVVSGAMSSYNEQFF. The CDR3 bases are TGTGCCAGCAGTGAAGTAGTTAGCGGGGCGATGAGCTCCTACAATGAGCAGTTCTTC.

The gene calls are TRBV7-8 and TRBJ2-1, with a tentative D call TRBD1 (6 bases). The CDR3 runs to 15 residues. Germline lookup yields CDR1 SGHVS and CDR2 FQNEAQ. V was pared by 2 bases and J by 5 bases, with 13 bases between. The CDR3 DNA sequence: TGTGCCAGCAGCTTATTGTCAGGGGCCAACAATGAGCAGTTCTTC. Amino acids: CASSLLSGANNEQFF.

This chain joins TRBV27 and TRBJ1-5; D might be TRBD1 (5 bases). Germline lookup yields CDR1 MNHEY and CDR2 SMNVEV (reference sequence). With 4 bases removed from V and 5 bases from J, the gap between germline ends came to 12 bases. The CDR3 has 14 residues. The CDR3 coding sequence is TGTGCCAGCAGTTCATTGGGGGTAGATCAGCCCCAGCATTTT. Amino acids: CASSSLGVDQPQHF.

This chain links TRBV18 with TRBJ1-5, with a possible D match to TRBD1 (6 bases). This CDR3 spans 14 amino acids. The germline V gene encodes CDR1 KGHSH and CDR2 LQKENI. The V gene lost 2 bases and the J gene lost 5 bases, with 10 bases spanning the gap. The CDR3 DNA sequence: TGTGCCAGCTCACCAGGCAAGGGGGATCAGCCCCAGCATTTT. Encoded protein: CASSPGKGDQPQHF. Looking up the rest from reference TRBV18 and TRBJ1-5 gives the full variable domain: NAGVMQNPRHLVRRRGQEARLRCSPMKGHSHVYWYRQLPEEGLKFMVYLQKENIIDESGMPKERFSAEFPKEGPSILRIQQVVRGDSAAYFCASSPGKGDQPQHFGDGTRLSIL.

The chain recombines TRBV9 with TRBJ2-2; no clear D gene. CDR1 and CDR2 (germline): SGDLS, YYNGEE. The CDR3 has 14 amino acids. V was pared by 3 bases and J by 7 bases, with 13 bases between. The CDR3 is CASSASWVVGELFF. DNA of the CDR3: TGTGCCAGCAGCGCTAGTTGGGTCGTCGGGGAGCTGTTTTTT.

This clone was picked up one time. The V and J genes are TRBV29-1 and TRBJ2-1, with D possibly called TRBD1 or TRBD2 (5 bases each). This CDR3 has 14 residues. CDR1 is SQVTM, CDR2 ANQGSEA, per germline. The V end lost 1 base, the J end lost 4 bases, and 11 bases lay between the germline ends. This chain's CDR3 is CSVEGTGRYNEQFF. The CDR3 DNA reads TGCAGCGTTGAAGGAACGGGGCGATACAATGAGCAGTTCTTC.

The chain employs TRBV11-2 and TRBJ1-1; no definite D call. The V end lost 2 bases, the J end lost 7 bases, and 8 bases lay between the germline ends. The germline gives CDR1 SGHAT, CDR2 FQNNGV. This CDR3 is built from 12 residues. The CDR3 nucleotides read TGTGCCAGCAGCTTATTTAGGTATGAAGCTTTCTTT. Translation: CASSLFRYEAFF.

CDR3 residues: CASSVAGGETQYF. DNA of the CDR3: TGTGCCAGCAGCGTTGCGGGGGGGGAGACCCAGTACTTC. The rearrangement links TRBV7-9 to TRBJ2-5; 9 bases match TRBD2. The CDR3 runs to 13 residues. The trim removed 5 bases at V and 5 bases at J, leaving 3 bases unmatched. Germline values: CDR1 SEHNR, CDR2 FQNEAQ (reference sequence).

The chain uses TRBV28 and TRBJ1-5; 11 bases line up with TRBD1. CDR3 length: 16 amino acids. The trim removed 6 bases at V and 7 bases at J, leaving 11 bases unmatched. Germline assignment: CDR1 MDHEN and CDR2 SYDVKM. CDR3 coding DNA: TGTGCCAGCAGGAGGATCCAGGGACAGGGGGTCCAGCCCCAGCATTTT. Translating gives CASRRIQGQGVQPQHF.

The table lists this clone with a few counts. V and J are TRBV5-4 and TRBJ1-4; a weak D match, TRBD1 (6 bases). CDR3 length: 14 residues. The V gene's germline CDR1 is SGHNT and CDR2 YYREEE (reference sequence). Trimming shortened V by 1 base and J by 7 bases, and 11 bases separated the two germline ends. The CDR3 spells CASSLRQGPEKLFF. For the CDR3, the DNA is TGTGCCAGCAGCTTGCGGCAGGGGCCTGAAAAACTGTTTTTT.

The J gene is TRBJ1-5, the V gene TRBV7-9, with D perhaps matching TRBD1 (5 bases). Germline values: CDR1 SEHNR, CDR2 FQNEAQ (reference sequence). The CDR3 has 12 amino acids. V lost 5 bases and J 5 bases, leaving 7 bases between the germline ends. CDR3 nucleotide sequence: TGTGCCAGCAGCATACAGGATCAGCCCCAGCATTTT. Protein sequence: CASSIQDQPQHF.

The chain combines TRBV5-4 with TRBJ2-3; D is unclear. Germline lookup yields CDR1 SGHNT and CDR2 YYREEE (reference sequence). This CDR3 contains 13 residues. Between the trimmed V and J ends, which lost 2 bases and 3 bases, there was a span of 7 bases. Here the CDR3 reads CASSFTDTDTQYF. The CDR3 DNA reads as TGTGCCAGCAGCTTCACGGATACAGATACGCAGTATTTT.

Concerning this clone: A read error may be the cause here, since a much bigger clone is one base away. This chain links TRBV4-1 with TRBJ1-6; D unclear. The CDR3 covers 15 residues. From germline, CDR1 is MGHRA and CDR2 YSYEKL. Trimming shortened V by 0 bases and J by 7 bases, and 10 bases separated the two germline ends. CDR3 protein: CASSQEGTVNSPLHF. CDR3 nucleotides: TGCGCCAGCAGCCAAGAGGGAACAGTAAATTCACCCCTCCACTTT.

The chain uses TRBV7-2 and TRBJ2-5; D possibly matches TRBD1 or TRBD2 (5 bases each). Per germline, CDR1 SGHTA and CDR2 FQGNSA. The CDR3 is 15 amino acids. Trimming left V 4 bases short and J 2 bases short, with 14 bases between. For the CDR3, the DNA is TGTGCCAGCAGCTATATCCGGGGCCTTCAAGAGACCCAGTACTTC. Translating gives CASSYIRGLQETQYF.

This chain connects TRBV7-2 to TRBJ2-7, with TRBD1 matching 9 bases. CDR3 size: 16 residues. Per the germline V gene, CDR1 is SGHTA and CDR2 is FQGNSA. Losses at the gene ends were 5 bases for V and 3 bases for J; bases not matched to a gene: 11. CDR3 nucleotide sequence: TGTGCCAGCAGCCGTACCACAGGGGGCAGGGACTACGAGCAGTACTTC. Translating gives CASSRTTGGRDYEQYF.